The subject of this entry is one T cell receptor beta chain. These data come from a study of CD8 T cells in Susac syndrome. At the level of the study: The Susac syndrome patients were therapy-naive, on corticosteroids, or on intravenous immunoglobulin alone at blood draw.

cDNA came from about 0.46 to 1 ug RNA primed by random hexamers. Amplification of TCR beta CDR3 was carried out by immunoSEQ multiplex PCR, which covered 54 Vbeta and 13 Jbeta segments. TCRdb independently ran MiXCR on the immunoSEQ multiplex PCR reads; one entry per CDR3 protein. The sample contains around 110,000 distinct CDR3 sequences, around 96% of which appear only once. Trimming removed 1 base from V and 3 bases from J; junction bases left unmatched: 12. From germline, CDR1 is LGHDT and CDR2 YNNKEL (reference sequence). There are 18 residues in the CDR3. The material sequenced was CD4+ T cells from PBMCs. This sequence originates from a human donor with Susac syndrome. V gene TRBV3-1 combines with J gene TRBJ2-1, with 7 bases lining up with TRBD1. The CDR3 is CASSQALLTGAGYNEQFF. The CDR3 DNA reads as TGTGCCAGCAGCCAAGCCCTCCTTACAGGGGCTGGCTACAATGAGCAGTTCTTC.